The 32 T cell receptor beta chains reported below all come from one sample, sequenced in a study of CD8 T cells in Susac syndrome (dated by TCRdb to between 2018 and 2020). Libraries were made using the immunoSEQ multiplex PCR assay. RNA was extracted using the RNeasy kit, and about 0.45 to 1 ug of the RNA was reverse transcribed with random hexamers. TCRdb handled the public reads itself, with Q25 trimming in fastp and clone calling in MiXCR, and kept productive beta chains. A single entry per CDR3 protein holds the most common genes and DNA from its merged rows. The sample table shows about 250,000 distinct CDR3 sequences, and around 95% are seen once. The ten largest clones take up about 0.071% of the sample. Sequencing used CD4+ T cells from PBMCs. These receptors originate from a human donor with multiple sclerosis.

This chain uses TRBV2 with TRBJ2-4; D remains ambiguous. Per germline, CDR1 SNHLY and CDR2 FYNNEI. Trimming took off 1 base at V and 3 bases at J, with 10 bases between the two ends. This CDR3 contains 15 residues. Here the CDR3 DNA reads TGTGCCAGCAGTGAAGAAAGGGCTCGCAAAAACATTCAGTACTTC. It yields the protein CASSEERARKNIQYF.

The V and J genes are TRBV3-1 and TRBJ1-4; a weak D match, TRBD1 (6 bases). CDR1 and CDR2 (germline): LGHDT, YNNKEL (reference sequence). V was clipped by 1 base and J by 7 bases, with 13 bases between them. This CDR3 spans 15 amino acids. CDR3 nucleotides: TGTGCCAGCAGCCAAGCCGGGACAAGAAGTGAAAAACTGTTTTTT. Translation: CASSQAGTRSEKLFF. The entire variable domain, with the rest obtained from reference TRBV3-1 and TRBJ1-4, is as follows: DTAVSQTPKYLVTQMGNDKSIKCEQNLGHDTMYWYKQDSKKFLKIMFSYNNKELIINETVPNRFSPKSPDKAHLNLHINSLELGDSAVYFCASSQAGTRSEKLFFGSGTQLSVL.

CDR3 loop: CASSVGVATPYTF. The CDR3 bases are TGTGCCAGCAGCGTAGGCGTCGCGACGCCCTACACCTTC. The chain has TRBV9 and TRBJ1-2; D remains unclear. Germline lookup yields CDR1 SGDLS and CDR2 YYNGEE. The V and J ends lost 0 bases and 10 bases respectively, with 13 bases between them. This CDR3 is 13 amino acids long.

The chain combines TRBV19 with TRBJ1-2; 8 bases line up with TRBD1. J was trimmed by 3 bases and V by 6 bases; bases with no gene match: 6. The length of the CDR3 is 14 residues. CDR1 and CDR2 from the germline V gene are LNHDA and SQIVND (reference sequence). The CDR3 region has the DNA TGTGCCAGTAGCGGCGACAGGGGATACTATGGCTACACCTTC. This translates into CASSGDRGYYGYTF.

The rearrangement joins TRBV11-2 to TRBJ1-2, with 9 bases fitting TRBD1. Germline loops: CDR1 SGHAT, CDR2 FQNNGV. V dropped 6 bases and J dropped 3; count of bases not matched to a gene: 14. The CDR3 is 17 residues long. The CDR3 reads CASRPTRRGDRDYGYTF. For the CDR3, the DNA is TGTGCCAGCAGACCTACGAGGCGGGGGGACAGGGACTATGGCTACACCTTC.

This sequence joins TRBV20-1 and TRBJ2-7, with D tentatively TRBD2 (6 bases). CDR1 DFQATT and CDR2 SNEGSKA come from the germline V gene (reference sequence). V was trimmed by 1 base and J by 2 bases, leaving 15 bases between them. The CDR3 is made up of 15 amino acids. This CDR3 is CSARAPGGTTYEQYF. The CDR3 DNA reads as TGCAGTGCTAGAGCCCCTGGAGGGACCACCTACGAGCAGTACTTC.

This chain uses TRBV12-3 or TRBV12-4 with TRBJ2-1, with D possibly being TRBD1 or TRBD2 (5 bases each). V shed 1 base and J shed 0 bases, with 13 bases lying between them. There are 17 residues in the CDR3. This chain's CDR3 is CASSLDRTRASYNEQFF. The CDR3 DNA sequence: TGTGCCAGCAGTTTAGACAGGACTCGCGCCTCCTACAATGAGCAGTTCTTC.

The V and J genes are TRBV5-1 and TRBJ2-7; 9 bases agree with TRBD1. The CDR3 extends over 16 amino acids. After removal of 0 bases from V and 4 bases from J, the junction contained 8 bases not matched to a gene. CDR1 and CDR2 from the germline V gene are SGHRS and YFSETQ. CDR3 residues: CASSLERRDRAYEQYF. In nucleotides, the CDR3 is TGCGCCAGCAGCTTGGAACGTAGGGACAGGGCATACGAGCAGTACTTC.

The rearrangement joins TRBV20-1 to TRBJ2-1, with D tentatively TRBD1 or TRBD2 (6 bases each). V lost 0 bases and J lost 6, with 21 bases in between. The CDR3 loop spans 17 amino acids. Per germline, CDR1 DFQATT and CDR2 SNEGSKA (reference sequence). The CDR3 sequence: CSARDPRGTHFANEQFF. Written as DNA, the CDR3 is TGCAGTGCTAGAGATCCGCGCGGGACACACTTCGCCAATGAGCAGTTCTTC.

V gene TRBV14 combines with J gene TRBJ2-2; 8 bases fit TRBD1. The CDR3 is 16 residues long. With 1 base clipped from V and 6 bases from J, the junction kept 7 bases outside the gene matches. CDR1 is SGHDN, CDR2 FVKESK, per germline. The CDR3 is CASSQGQGALPGELFF. The CDR3 DNA follows: TGTGCCAGCAGCCAAGGGCAGGGGGCTCTCCCCGGGGAGCTGTTTTTT.

V is TRBV12-3 or TRBV12-4 and J is TRBJ2-7; TRBD1 aligns across 10 bases. Trimming took 6 bases from V and 5 from J; bases not matched to a gene: 7. The CDR3 consists of 14 residues. CDR3 residues: CASRGRDRGHEQYF. For the CDR3, the DNA is TGTGCCAGCAGGGGCCGGGACAGGGGCCACGAGCAGTACTTC.

The gene calls are TRBV20-1 and TRBJ1-2, with D unclear. This CDR3 region has 12 residues. V lost 5 bases and J 2 bases, leaving 9 bases between the germline ends. Germline V gives CDR1 DFQATT, CDR2 SNEGSKA (reference sequence). CDR3 bases: TGCAGTGCTTCGGTAATAAACTATGGCTACACCTTC. Protein sequence: CSASVINYGYTF.

The V and J genes are TRBV29-1 and TRBJ1-1; possibly TRBD1 for D (6 bases). Germline CDR1 SQVTM, CDR2 ANQGSEA. With 1 base removed from V and 4 bases from J, the gap between germline ends came to 13 bases. CDR3 length equals 14 residues. CDR3: CSVEGRGGATEAFF. The DNA of the CDR3 is TGCAGCGTTGAAGGGAGGGGGGGGGCCACTGAAGCTTTCTTT.

The CDR3: CAWRGNGNQPQHF. Here the CDR3 DNA reads TGTGCCTGGAGGGGTAACGGCAATCAGCCCCAGCATTTT. J is TRBJ1-5 and V is TRBV30; D call uncertain. Germline CDR1 GTSNPN, CDR2 SVGIG (reference sequence). The length of the CDR3 is 13 residues. V dropped 3 bases and J dropped 2 bases, with 8 bases sitting between them.

The gene calls are TRBV5-1 and TRBJ2-3; the match to TRBD2 covers 10 bases. J lost 2 bases, V lost 4 bases, and 7 bases had no gene match. This CDR3 has 16 amino acids. Germline CDR1 reads SGHRS; CDR2 reads YFSETQ. CDR3 sequence: CASSHLLAGLTDTQYF. The CDR3 nucleotides read TGCGCCAGCAGCCATCTACTAGCGGGACTCACAGATACGCAGTATTTT.

CDR3 in amino acids: CASSPGRGPNEQFF. The CDR3 DNA follows: TGTGCCAGCTCACCAGGAAGGGGTCCCAATGAGCAGTTCTTC. The chain joins TRBV18 to TRBJ2-1; possibly TRBD1 for D (5 bases). Deletions cut 2 bases from V and 6 bases from J, with 11 bases between. Per the germline V gene, CDR1 is KGHSH and CDR2 is LQKENI. There are 14 residues in the CDR3.

The rearrangement joins TRBV6-5 to TRBJ1-2, with D unresolved. The CDR3 runs to 15 residues. The germline CDR1 and CDR2 sequences are MNHEY and SVGAGI. V lost 0 bases to trimming and J lost 1 base, with 9 bases between them. CDR3 coding DNA: TGTGCCAGCAGTTACTCCGGCCGCTATAACTATGGCTACACCTTC. Translation gives CASSYSGRYNYGYTF.

The chain combines TRBV19 with TRBJ2-1; D perhaps matches TRBD2 (5 bases). This CDR3 has 17 amino acids. Per the germline V gene, CDR1 is LNHDA and CDR2 is SQIVND (reference sequence). Trimming left V 2 bases short and J 5 bases short, with 19 bases between. This chain's CDR3 is CASSIRGGGRRNNEQFF. The CDR3, as DNA: TGTGCCAGTAGTATACGCGGAGGCGGGCGAAGGAACAATGAGCAGTTCTTC.

J is TRBJ1-1 and V is TRBV29-1, with D possibly matching TRBD1 (6 bases). The length of the CDR3 is 13 residues. V was pared by 6 bases and J by 0 bases, with 11 bases between. The germline V gene encodes CDR1 SQVTM and CDR2 ANQGSEA. The chain's CDR3 is CSVIRTVNTEAFF. The CDR3 DNA reads TGCAGCGTCATAAGGACAGTGAACACTGAAGCTTTCTTT. Full variable domain (rest looked up from reference TRBV29-1 and TRBJ1-1): SAVISQKPSRDICQRGTSLTIQCQVDSQVTMMFWYRQQPGQSLTLIATANQGSEATYESGFVIDKFPISRPNLTFSTLTVSNMSPEDSSIYLCSVIRTVNTEAFFGQGTRLTVV.

The gene calls are TRBV20-1 and TRBJ1-1, with D unresolved. V was trimmed by 3 bases and J by 3 bases, leaving 26 bases between them. The germline gives CDR1 DFQATT, CDR2 SNEGSKA (reference sequence). This CDR3 has 18 residues. CDR3 loop: CSASVSPGLAKPYTEAFF. CDR3 nucleotide sequence: TGCAGTGCTAGCGTATCCCCGGGCCTAGCAAAACCTTACACTGAAGCTTTCTTT.

V usage is TRBV12-3 or TRBV12-4 and J usage is TRBJ1-5, with D possibly TRBD1 on 5 matching bases. CDR3 length equals 14 residues. With 5 bases removed from V and 3 bases from J, the gap between germline ends came to 11 bases. DNA of the CDR3: TGTGCCAGCAGTCCCGGGGGGTACAATCAGCCCCAGCATTTT. Amino acid sequence: CASSPGGYNQPQHF.

This chain uses TRBV29-1 with TRBJ2-7, with 9 nucleotides matching TRBD1. Looked up from germline, CDR1 is SQVTM and CDR2 is ANQGSEA. CDR3 length: 13 amino acids. Trimming removed 7 bases from V and 6 bases from J; junction bases left unmatched: 10. The CDR3 DNA follows: TGCAGCGCTTTAAAGGCGGGACAGGGCGAGCAGTACTTC. Amino acids: CSALKAGQGEQYF.

The chain has TRBV6-1 and TRBJ2-5; 10 bases agree with TRBD1. From germline, CDR1 is MNHNS and CDR2 SASEGT. V shed 6 bases, J shed 4 bases, and the junction held 2 bases outside the gene matches. CDR3 size: 13 residues. The CDR3 DNA reads as TGTGCCAGCAGGACAGGGGGCGCAGAGACCCAGTACTTC. Translated: CASRTGGAETQYF.

The chain uses TRBV4-1 and TRBJ2-3; no clear D gene. The CDR3 totals 15 residues. V was pared by 2 bases and J by 4 bases, with 13 bases between. In germline, CDR1 is MGHRA, CDR2 YSYEKL. CDR3 residues: CASSQSVTVADTQYF. In DNA form, the CDR3 reads TGCGCCAGCAGCCAATCGGTAACGGTGGCAGATACGCAGTATTTT.

J is TRBJ2-5 and V is TRBV27; no reliable D call. The CDR3 spans 14 residues. The germline CDR1 and CDR2 sequences are MNHEY and SMNVEV (reference sequence). The ends were cut back, 0 bases at V and 7 bases at J, with 12 bases in the middle. The CDR3 bases are TGTGCCAGCAGTTTATCGACGTTTGTGGGGACCCAGTACTTC. Residues: CASSLSTFVGTQYF.

The chain combines TRBV6-6 with TRBJ2-5; D unclear. Germline V lookup: CDR1 MNHNY, CDR2 SVGAGI (reference sequence). The V and J ends lost 3 bases and 1 base respectively, with 12 bases between them. The CDR3 loop spans 15 amino acids. The CDR3 region is CASSYARQVQETQYF. The CDR3 coding sequence is TGTGCCAGCAGTTATGCCCGACAAGTCCAAGAGACCCAGTACTTC.

This clonotype was found once. The rearrangement links TRBV25-1 to TRBJ2-3; D is perhaps TRBD2 (5 bases). The CDR3 runs to 14 residues. V was cut by 4 bases and J by 5 bases, with 13 bases left in between. Germline CDR1 and CDR2: MGHDK and SYGVNS. The CDR3 region has the DNA TGTGCCAGCAGTGGAAGGTGGGAGCGAGATACGCAGTATTTT. Translated: CASSGRWERDTQYF.

The genes are TRBV4-1 and TRBJ2-1, with 10 bases matching TRBD1. This CDR3 has 15 amino acids. V was clipped by 5 bases and J by 9 bases; unmatched bases: 10. Germline assignment: CDR1 MGHRA and CDR2 YSYEKL. The CDR3 sequence is CASSTPGQGRPEQFF. The CDR3 DNA sequence: TGCGCCAGCAGCACTCCGGGACAGGGGAGGCCTGAGCAGTTCTTC.

This clonotype has just one count. This chain uses TRBV6-1 with TRBJ2-1, with D uncertain. The CDR3 is 10 residues long. Deletions cut 7 bases from V and 16 bases from J, with 14 bases between. From germline, CDR1 is MNHNS and CDR2 SASEGT. CDR3 sequence reads: CASKTLVVFF. The DNA for the CDR3 is TGTGCCAGCAAGACCCTCGTGGTTTTCTTC.

The genes are TRBV29-1 and TRBJ2-6, with 11 bases fitting TRBD1. Germline-derived CDR1 and CDR2 are SQVTM and ANQGSEA. Trimming took 4 bases from V and 4 from J; bases not matched to a gene: 3. There are 15 residues in the CDR3. The CDR3 is CSVGTGGAGANVLTF. CDR3 nucleotides: TGCAGCGTTGGGACAGGGGGCGCCGGGGCCAACGTCCTGACTTTC.

The chain recombines TRBV20-1 with TRBJ2-7, with unresolved D. The length of the CDR3 is 14 residues. Germline V gives CDR1 DFQATT, CDR2 SNEGSKA (reference sequence). Trimming pared 3 bases from V and 2 bases from J, leaving 14 bases between. The CDR3 reads CSARSLADPYEQYV. The CDR3 region has the DNA TGCAGTGCTAGGAGTTTGGCAGACCCCTACGAGCAGTACGTC.

V usage is TRBV12-3 or TRBV12-4 and J usage is TRBJ1-6, with 9 bases lining up with TRBD1. This CDR3 is 14 amino acids long. The J segment lost 9 bases and the V segment lost 3 bases, leaving 3 bases of the junction unmatched. The CDR3 loop reads CASSFRGQGSPLHF. Here the CDR3 DNA reads TGTGCCAGCAGTTTCCGGGGACAGGGTTCACCCCTCCACTTT.